Below are 27 T cell receptor beta chains sequenced from a single sample in a study of naive and memory T cell subsets. An equimolar mix of two oligonucleotides served as the beta constant-region primer for TRBC1 and TRBC2. In TCRdb, the UMI-ligation and nested PCR reads were re-called with MiXCR into one record per CDR3 protein. This sample has about 90,000 distinct CDR3 sequences, with 5.5% to 8.5% found just once. The sample consisted of central memory CD4+ T cells from blood. The receptors come from a human donor in good health.

This clonotype has only a few counts. This rearrangement joins TRBV30 to TRBJ1-4; possibly TRBD1 for D (5 bases). The CDR3 runs 14 residues. Germline V lookup: CDR1 GTSNPN, CDR2 SVGIG (reference sequence). The ends were cut back, 8 bases at V and 8 bases at J, with 21 bases in the middle. The CDR3 sequence: CALIIGAGREKLFF. The CDR3 DNA reads TGTGCCCTAATTATTGGGGCAGGGCGAGAAAAACTGTTTTTT.

With regard to this clonotype: Given a much more abundant clone one base away, this may be a read error. The chain employs TRBV5-1 and TRBJ1-4, with D unclear. This CDR3 spans 14 amino acids. Germline lookup yields CDR1 SGHRS and CDR2 YFSETQ. The V end lost 0 bases, the J end lost 10 bases, and 13 bases lay between the germline ends. The CDR3 is CASSLEPYGIKLFF. CDR3 in DNA: TGCGCCAGCAGCTTGGAACCCTACGGTATAAAACTGTTTTTT.

The table lists this clonotype with a few counts. The rearrangement links TRBV7-3 to TRBJ1-6; tentative D call: TRBD1 (5 bases). The germline V gene encodes CDR1 SGHTA and CDR2 FQGTGA. The CDR3 has 15 residues. V gave up 2 bases and J gave up 6 bases, with 11 bases separating them. CDR3 region: CASSLWGTANSPLHF. The CDR3 DNA reads TGTGCCAGCAGCTTATGGGGGACGGCTAATTCACCCCTCCACTTT.

Remarks on this clonotype: The junction shows a germline mismatch at one end, possibly a read error. The chain uses TRBV12-3 or TRBV12-4 and TRBJ2-1; 11 nucleotides line up with TRBD2. The CDR3 has 15 amino acids. Written as DNA, the CDR3 is TGTGCCGGCAGTCGTAGCGGGGGGGCGGGGAATGAGCAGTTCTTC. Translated, it gives CAGSRSGGAGNEQFF.

This sequence joins TRBV2 and TRBJ1-5; the D gene is possibly TRBD1 (5 bases). Trimming left V 0 bases short and J 3 bases short, with 9 bases between. CDR3 length equals 15 residues. CDR1 is SNHLY and CDR2 is FYNNEI in the germline V gene. The CDR3 DNA reads TGTGCCAGCAGTGAAGCGGGACGCCTCAATCAGCCCCAGCATTTT. Its translation: CASSEAGRLNQPQHF.

This clonotype was seen ten or more times. This chain connects TRBV5-1 to TRBJ1-3; D is possibly TRBD1 (6 bases). The germline CDR1 and CDR2 sequences are SGHRS and YFSETQ. V dropped 0 bases and J dropped 4 bases, with 20 bases sitting between them. This CDR3 contains 18 residues. The CDR3 coding sequence is TGCGCCAGCAGCTTGGACCCCTCGAACAGGGCAGGCGGAAACACCATATATTTT. Translated: CASSLDPSNRAGGNTIYF.

This clonotype was seen many times. The chain has TRBV7-2 and TRBJ1-5; 7 nucleotides line up with TRBD1. The V and J ends lost 6 bases and 2 bases, in that order; junction bases with no gene match: 7. CDR1 is SGHTA and CDR2 is FQGNSA in the germline V gene. The CDR3 sequence is 15 residues long. CDR3 sequence: CASSPYTGGNQPQHF. The CDR3 bases are TGTGCCAGCAGTCCCTATACAGGGGGCAATCAGCCCCAGCATTTT.

This rearrangement joins TRBV9 to TRBJ2-1; 8 bases match TRBD2. Germline values: CDR1 SGDLS, CDR2 YYNGEE. CDR3 length: 15 amino acids. The V gene end was trimmed by 4 bases and the J gene end by 7 bases; junction bases not matched to a gene: 10. CDR3 DNA: TGTGCCAGCAGCAACGCGGGAGGCCGACAGAATGAGCAGTTCTTC. Its protein is CASSNAGGRQNEQFF.

This clonotype occurred many times. The CDR3 bases are TGCAGCGTTTCGGGGGGATCGGGGTATGGCTACACCTTC. Amino acid sequence: CSVSGGSGYGYTF. The genes are TRBV29-1 and TRBJ1-2, with D possibly being TRBD1 (5 bases). This CDR3 has 13 amino acids. Germline assignment: CDR1 SQVTM and CDR2 ANQGSEA. V was cut by 5 bases and J by 5 bases, with 15 bases left in between.

The rearrangement joins TRBV20-1 to TRBJ2-5; maybe TRBD1 (5 bases). Trimming stripped 1 base from V and 0 bases from J, with 12 bases between. CDR1 is DFQATT, CDR2 SNEGSKA, per germline (reference sequence). The length of the CDR3 is 15 residues. The CDR3 nucleotides read TGCAGTGCTAGAGGTTCGGCAGGGCACCAAGAGACCCAGTACTTC. Amino acid sequence: CSARGSAGHQETQYF.

This clonotype occurred many times. The chain employs TRBV24-1 and TRBJ1-2; D is unresolved. V lost 4 bases to trimming and J lost 4 bases, with 6 bases between them. The CDR3 length is 12 residues. Germline CDR1 reads KGHDR; CDR2 reads SFDVKD. The CDR3 spells CATSEGSYGYTF. The DNA of the CDR3 is TGTGCCACCAGTGAGGGCAGCTATGGCTACACCTTC.

This clonotype turned up a few times. V usage is TRBV7-2 and J usage is TRBJ1-5, with no clear D. Deletions cut 1 base from V and 6 bases from J, with 4 bases between. The germline CDR1 and CDR2 sequences are SGHTA and FQGNSA. This CDR3 is built from 12 residues. CDR3 residues: CASSLDGQPQHF. Here the CDR3 DNA reads TGTGCCAGCAGCTTAGATGGTCAGCCCCAGCATTTT. The variable domain in full, with the rest retrieved from reference TRBV7-2 and TRBJ1-5, is GAGVSQSPSNKVTEKGKDVELRCDPISGHTALYWYRQSLGQGLEFLIYFQGNSAPDKSGLPSDRFSAERTGGSVSTLTIQRTQQEDSAVYLCASSLDGQPQHFGDGTRLSIL.

The rearrangement uses TRBV7-2 and TRBJ2-3, with D tentatively TRBD1 (6 bases). This CDR3 is built from 15 residues. Germline V gene sequence: CDR1 SGHTA, CDR2 FQGNSA. Trimming took off 2 bases at V and 1 base at J, with 10 bases between the two ends. The CDR3 DNA sequence: TGTGCCAGCAGCTTAAGCAGACAGGGCACAGATACGCAGTATTTT. Its protein product is CASSLSRQGTDTQYF.

This clonotype was seen many times. The CDR3 nucleotides are TGTGCCAGCAGCCCGACGGGACAGGGTGGTAACACCATATATTTT. Translated: CASSPTGQGGNTIYF. The V call is TRBV3-1, the J call TRBJ1-3, with 9 nucleotides matching TRBD1. The CDR3 runs to 15 residues. From germline, CDR1 is LGHDT and CDR2 YNNKEL (reference sequence). V lost 4 bases and J lost 7; bases outside the gene matches: 8.

This clonotype was counted many times. The chain couples TRBV29-1 to TRBJ2-5, with D possibly TRBD2 on 6 matching bases. The length of the CDR3 is 11 residues. CDR1 and CDR2 from the germline V gene are SQVTM and ANQGSEA. The CDR3 loop reads CSSGTQETQYF. The CDR3 region has the DNA TGCTCGTCCGGGACTCAAGAGACCCAGTACTTC.

This clonotype was counted many times. The rearrangement joins TRBV20-1 to TRBJ1-5; the D is unclear. V gave up 0 bases and J gave up 11 bases, with 17 bases separating them. This CDR3 is built from 14 residues. Germline V lookup: CDR1 DFQATT, CDR2 SNEGSKA (reference sequence). CDR3 sequence (DNA): TGCAGTGCTAGAGATCCTGCCCGCACTGGGTCCCAGCATTTT. Protein product: CSARDPARTGSQHF.

This clonotype qualifies as medium-sized. The CDR3 nucleotides are TGCAGTGCTATCAGGGGGCGTCGGAATCAGCCCCAGCATTTT. Protein product: CSAIRGRRNQPQHF. This chain connects TRBV20-1 to TRBJ1-5, with 8 nucleotides matching TRBD1. The CDR3 sequence is 14 residues long. The germline gives CDR1 DFQATT, CDR2 SNEGSKA (reference sequence). V lost 4 bases, J lost 4 bases, and 6 bases stayed unmatched.

This clonotype was counted at least ten times. The rearrangement uses TRBV3-1 and TRBJ2-2; no firm D call. Germline CDR1 reads LGHDT; CDR2 reads YNNKEL (reference sequence). Trimming removed 1 base at V and 0 bases at J, with 3 bases between. This CDR3 spans 14 amino acids. CDR3 sequence (DNA): TGTGCCAGCAGCCAAGTACCGAACACCGGGGAGCTGTTTTTT. Its translation is CASSQVPNTGELFF.

This rearrangement joins TRBV5-1 to TRBJ1-5; 7 bases map to TRBD1. From germline, CDR1 is SGHRS and CDR2 YFSETQ. The CDR3 is 15 residues long. Losses at the gene ends were 4 bases for V and 7 bases for J; bases not matched to a gene: 11. The CDR3 nucleotides are TGCGCCAGCAGCGTCACAGGGGCCCGGGGCCAGCCCCAGCATTTT. Translated, it gives CASSVTGARGQPQHF.

The chain combines TRBV6-2 or TRBV6-3 with TRBJ2-7, with no clear D. This CDR3 is 15 amino acids long. V lost 5 bases and J lost 3, with 17 bases in between. Per the germline V gene, CDR1 is MNHEY and CDR2 is SVGEGT. The CDR3 DNA sequence: TGTGCCAGCAGTCGGCTCGGAGACGTCTACTACGAGCAGTACTTC. Protein sequence: CASSRLGDVYYEQYF.

In this sample, this clonotype turned up many times. The gene calls are TRBV7-2 and TRBJ2-1; 10 positions match TRBD2. CDR3 length: 17 amino acids. CDR1 and CDR2 (germline): SGHTA, FQGNSA. Germline trimming cut 6 bases from V and 2 bases from J; bases unmatched to any gene: 10. The CDR3 region is CASSPPSGSNTYNEQFF. The CDR3 DNA is TGTGCCAGCAGTCCCCCTAGCGGGAGTAATACCTACAATGAGCAGTTCTTC.

This clonotype was seen many times. J is TRBJ1-3 and V is TRBV28; D might be TRBD1 (5 bases). The CDR3 length is 14 residues. The V gene's germline CDR1 is MDHEN and CDR2 SYDVKM. V was pared by 6 bases and J by 1 base, with 10 bases between. CDR3 DNA: TGTGCCAGCAGCTTCTCAGGGTCTGGAAACACCATATATTTT. Translating it yields CASSFSGSGNTIYF.

The chain carries TRBV7-2 and TRBJ2-5; 7 bases match TRBD2. V lost 6 bases to trimming and J lost 1 base; unmatched junction nucleotides: 8. CDR1 and CDR2 from the germline V gene are SGHTA and FQGNSA. The CDR3 length is 15 residues. CDR3 amino acids: CASRDQRGPQETQYF. As DNA, the CDR3 is TGTGCCAGCAGGGACCAGCGGGGTCCCCAAGAGACCCAGTACTTC.

This clonotype was seen a handful of times. The V call is TRBV6-6, the J call TRBJ2-5; the match to TRBD2 covers 9 bases. The V gene's germline CDR1 is MNHNY and CDR2 SVGAGI (reference sequence). V lost 6 bases and J lost 1; bases outside the gene matches: 6. The CDR3 is 15 residues long. Here the CDR3 reads CASRRSGGLQETQYF. In DNA, the CDR3 is TGTGCCAGCAGGCGAAGCGGGGGGCTCCAAGAGACCCAGTACTTC.

In its sample, this clonotype was seen a few times. The V call is TRBV6-4, the J call TRBJ2-1, with 10 bases fitting TRBD2. V lost 6 bases and J lost 6; bases outside the gene matches: 8. The CDR3 runs to 15 residues. Per germline, CDR1 MRHNA and CDR2 SNTAGT. Here the CDR3 DNA reads TGTGCCAGCAGACCCCTAGCGGGGGCCACCAATGAGCAGTTCTTC. As protein: CASRPLAGATNEQFF.

This clonotype was seen many times. V usage is TRBV7-2 and J usage is TRBJ1-2; D not certain. Germline CDR1 reads SGHTA; CDR2 reads FQGNSA. This CDR3 is 13 amino acids long. Trimming shortened V by 6 bases and J by 1 base, and 9 bases separated the two germline ends. The CDR3 reads CASSSQVNYGYTF. In DNA form, the CDR3 reads TGTGCCAGCAGTTCCCAGGTTAACTATGGCTACACCTTC.

The CDR3, as DNA: TGCGCCAGCAGCTTGAGACCCCGGGAGACCGGGGAGCTGTTTTTT. It yields the protein CASSLRPRETGELFF. The chain is built from TRBV5-1 and TRBJ2-2, with D tentatively TRBD2 (6 bases). Germline values: CDR1 SGHRS, CDR2 YFSETQ. V was pared by 1 base and J by 5 bases, with 12 bases between. This CDR3 has 15 residues.